This TCR beta chain appears in the sequencing data of a study of PD-1 blockade in classical Hodgkin lymphoma. Overall study: Nivolumab dosing for patients was 3 mg/kg, administered intravenously every 2 weeks.

Sequencing was performed with immunoSEQ multiplex PCR; in TCRdb, only in-frame clones are kept and a portion is missing. The sample consists of 96,000 or so clones, around 93% of them appearing once. Note on this clone: Its antigen remains unknown.

As for time point: cycle 4 day 1 (C4D1), after six to seven weeks of nivolumab. Relapse after autologous stem cell transplantation occurred in every patient, and brentuximab vedotin exposure varied. Study outcomes and limitations: Baseline diversity was lower in partial responders and progressors than complete responders.

The CDR3 covers 14 residues. J was trimmed by 5 bases and V by 3 bases; bases with no gene match: 5. Per germline, CDR1 SGHNT and CDR2 YYREEE (reference sequence). The TCR sequence derives from a human donor with classical Hodgkin lymphoma. The chain is built from TRBV5-4 and TRBJ1-1; 9 bases are a match to TRBD1. Source: peripheral blood mononuclear cells (PBMCs), taken before the fourth cycle of nivolumab. As DNA, the CDR3 is TGTGCCAGCAGCTCGGGACAGGGAAAAACTGAAGCTTTCTTT. Translation gives CASSSGQGKTEAFF.